The clone carrying this T cell receptor beta chain qualifies as medium-sized. TCRdb passed the PCR reads through MiXCR, listing each CDR3 protein once. The sample includes under 20,000 distinct CDR3 sequences, around 50% of them seen just once. These data belong to a study of CD4 and CD8 cells across lung adenocarcinoma regions. Germline V gene lookup returns CDR1 MNHNS and CDR2 SASEGT. Trimming took 5 bases from V and 2 from J, leaving 14 bases between them. This CDR3 comprises 15 residues. The J gene is TRBJ2-3, the V gene TRBV6-1; the D is unclear. Sequencing used CD8+ T cells from the margin of a lung tumor. The clonotype comes from a male donor with lung adenocarcinoma. The CD4 and CD8 labels of this study may be unreliable. The CDR3 DNA sequence: TGTGCCAGCAGTCCATGGCCCTCGCTCACAGATACGCAGTATTTT. It translates to CASSPWPSLTDTQYF.